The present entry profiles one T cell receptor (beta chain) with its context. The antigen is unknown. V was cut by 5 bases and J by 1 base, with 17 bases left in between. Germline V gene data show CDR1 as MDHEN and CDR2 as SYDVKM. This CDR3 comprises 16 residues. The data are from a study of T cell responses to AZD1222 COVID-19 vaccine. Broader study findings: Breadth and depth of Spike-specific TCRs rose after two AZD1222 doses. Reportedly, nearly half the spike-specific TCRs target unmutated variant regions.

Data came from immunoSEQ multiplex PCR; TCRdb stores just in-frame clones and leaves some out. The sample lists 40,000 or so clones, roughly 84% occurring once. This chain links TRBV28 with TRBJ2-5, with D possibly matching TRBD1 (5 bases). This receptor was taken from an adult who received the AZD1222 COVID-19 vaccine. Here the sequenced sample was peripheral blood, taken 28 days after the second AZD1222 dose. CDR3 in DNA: TGTGCCAGCAGTCAACGCATCCAGGGCTCCCAAGAGACCCAGTACTTC. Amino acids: CASSQRIQGSQETQYF.